This TCR beta chain was retrieved from a study of quantifying T cell responses using KT2 cells. Whole-study context: cDNA was made from DNase-treated RNA using alpha and beta constant primers. Study conclusions and caveats: KT2 sequences were detected down to about one KT2 cell per 100,000 PBMC.

This clonotype appeared many times. The antigen is not known. V lost 1 base to trimming and J lost 8 bases; unmatched junction nucleotides: 7. Germline values: CDR1 SEHNR, CDR2 FQNEAQ (reference sequence). CDR3 size: 14 residues. An oligo carrying a UMI was ligated to the cDNA 3' end. The first PCR ran 4 to 5 cycles with an equimolar RC1.1 and RC1.2 beta primer mix. TCRdb redid the calling of the UMI-ligation and nested PCR reads with MiXCR, one entry per CDR3 protein. The table has about 30,000 distinct CDR3 sequences, about 7.1% seen once. Known numbers of the T cell clone KT2 were added to PBMC. The clonotype was recovered from a human donor. The chain is built from TRBV7-9 and TRBJ1-2; TRBD1 matches 7 bases. What was sequenced was PBMCs spiked with cells of the T cell clone KT2. Here the CDR3 DNA reads TGTGCCAGCAGCTTAGATGACAGGGCCGGGGGCTACACCTTC. The encoded protein is CASSLDDRAGGYTF.